Below are 27 T cell receptor beta chains sequenced from a single sample in a study of T cell changes during pregnancy in multiple sclerosis. TCRdb's copy holds only in-frame clones and misses some; the assay was immunoSEQ multiplex PCR. This table has 35,000 to 55,000 clones, around 92% appearing once. The material sequenced was peripheral blood. Every receptor here comes from a female donor with multiple sclerosis, enrolled in a pregnancy study.

This chain links TRBV7-2 with TRBJ2-7, with D maybe TRBD1 (6 bases). The CDR3 length is 14 residues. The V gene lost 2 bases and the J gene lost 3 bases, with 11 bases spanning the gap. In germline, CDR1 is SGHTA, CDR2 FQGNSA. Here the CDR3 DNA reads TGTGCCAGCAGCTTACCGCAGGGACACTACGAGCAGTACTTC. This codes for CASSLPQGHYEQYF.

The rearrangement joins TRBV27 to TRBJ1-2; possible D gene TRBD1, 6 bases. V was pared by 2 bases and J by 8 bases, with 15 bases between. Germline V gene lookup returns CDR1 MNHEY and CDR2 SMNVEV (reference sequence). The length of the CDR3 is 14 residues. Here the CDR3 reads CASSLGVVGGGYTF. The CDR3 nucleotides read TGTGCCAGCAGTTTAGGAGTGGTGGGGGGCGGCTACACCTTC.

This chain uses TRBV7-9 with TRBJ1-2; tentatively, D is TRBD1 (5 bases). The V and J ends lost 6 bases and 4 bases respectively, with 15 bases between them. This CDR3 has 14 residues. Germline-derived CDR1 and CDR2 are SEHNR and FQNEAQ (reference sequence). As DNA, the CDR3 is TGTGCCAGCAGTGTGGGGCCTTCATTCTATGGCTACACCTTC. Protein sequence: CASSVGPSFYGYTF. Full variable domain (outside the CDR3, taken from reference TRBV7-9 and TRBJ1-2): DTGVSQNPRHKITKRGQNVTFRCDPISEHNRLYWYRQTLGQGPEFLTYFQNEAQLEKSRLLSDRFSAERPKGSFSTLEIQRTEQGDSAMYLCASSVGPSFYGYTFGSGTRLTVV.

The CDR3 is CASSLVGGTLDEQYF. The CDR3 DNA follows: TGTGCCAGCAGCTTAGTCGGGGGGACACTGGACGAGCAGTACTTC. J is TRBJ2-7 and V is TRBV11-2, with a weak D call TRBD2 (7 bases). V lost 1 base and J 5 bases, leaving 15 bases between the germline ends. Germline-derived CDR1 and CDR2 are SGHAT and FQNNGV. This CDR3 is built from 15 residues.

The gene calls are TRBV7-2 and TRBJ2-2; D unresolved. Germline V gene data show CDR1 as SGHTA and CDR2 as FQGNSA. Trimming stripped 4 bases from V and 3 bases from J, with 9 bases between. The CDR3 has 14 amino acids. CDR3: CASSSYDYTGELFF. The CDR3 DNA follows: TGTGCCAGCAGCTCGTACGACTACACCGGGGAGCTGTTTTTT.

The chain links TRBV28 to TRBJ2-7; the D is unclear. V was trimmed by 7 bases and J by 0 bases, leaving 7 bases between them. This CDR3 is built from 12 residues. Germline CDR1 and CDR2: MDHEN and SYDVKM. The CDR3 DNA follows: TGTGCCAGCATCGGAACCTCCTACGAGCAGTACTTC. Its protein product is CASIGTSYEQYF.

This chain uses TRBV12-5 with TRBJ2-7, with 9 nucleotides matching TRBD1. Trimming cost V 0 bases and J 1 base; bases outside gene matches: 10. Germline assignment: CDR1 LGHNT and CDR2 FRNRAP. This CDR3 is 18 amino acids long. In nucleotides, the CDR3 is TGTGCTAGTGGTTTGGTAATGGGGACAGGGTCCGGGTCCTACGAGCAGTACTTC. This sequence encodes CASGLVMGTGSGSYEQYF.

The chain employs TRBV19 and TRBJ2-4; possible D gene TRBD1, 6 bases. CDR3 size: 15 residues. V shed 4 bases and J shed 2 bases, with 12 bases lying between them. Germline CDR1 LNHDA, CDR2 SQIVND (reference sequence). Written as DNA, the CDR3 is TGTGCCAGTAGTAGAGGGACATCCCCCAAAAACATTCAGTACTTC. It specifies CASSRGTSPKNIQYF. Looking up the rest from reference TRBV19 and TRBJ2-4 gives the full variable domain: DGGITQSPKYLFRKEGQNVTLSCEQNLNHDAMYWYRQDPGQGLRLIYYSQIVNDFQKGDIAEGYSVSREKKESFPLTVTSAQKNPTAFYLCASSRGTSPKNIQYFGAGTRLSVL.

Only one count was recorded for this clone. The chain links TRBV19 to TRBJ2-7; D possibly corresponds to TRBD2 (6 bases). The germline V and J ends were trimmed by 4 bases and 9 bases, with 22 bases remaining between them. The CDR3 totals 15 residues. CDR1 and CDR2 (germline): LNHDA, SQIVND (reference sequence). The CDR3 sequence is CASSTTGRLLRAQYF. The CDR3 bases are TGTGCCAGTAGTACTACCGGGAGACTCCTACGAGCGCAGTACTTC.

V is TRBV7-2 and J is TRBJ2-1; tentatively, D is TRBD1 or TRBD2 (5 bases each). Trimming took off 2 bases at V and 4 bases at J, with 15 bases between the two ends. Germline CDR1 and CDR2: SGHTA and FQGNSA. The CDR3 runs 16 residues. CDR3 protein: CASSLRGKGSYNEQFF. CDR3 in DNA: TGTGCCAGCAGCTTAAGGGGAAAGGGGAGTTACAATGAGCAGTTCTTC.

This clone appeared a single time. The rearrangement uses TRBV6-1 and TRBJ2-3; 10 bases agree with TRBD2. The CDR3 contains 16 residues. From germline, CDR1 is MNHNS and CDR2 SASEGT. V lost 6 bases to trimming and J lost 0 bases; unmatched junction nucleotides: 6. CDR3 sequence (DNA): TGTGCCAGCAGCGAACTAGCGGGGTCTAGCACAGATACGCAGTATTTT. Translated, it gives CASSELAGSSTDTQYF.

V gene TRBV5-6 combines with J gene TRBJ1-1; no definite D call. The CDR3 length is 12 residues. Trimming shortened V by 5 bases and J by 5 bases, and 10 bases separated the two germline ends. Germline V lookup: CDR1 SGHDT, CDR2 YYEEEE. CDR3 DNA: TGTGCCAGCAGTGTGTTGATTACTGAAGCTTTCTTT. It is translated as CASSVLITEAFF.

This clone occurred once. The chain recombines TRBV5-4 with TRBJ2-1; 8 nucleotides agree with TRBD2. The CDR3 is 15 residues long. The V gene's germline CDR1 is SGHNT and CDR2 YYREEE (reference sequence). Trimming took 4 bases from V and 2 from J; bases not matched to a gene: 5. The DNA of the CDR3 is TGTGCCAGCAGCCACGCGGGAGGTGCCTACAATGAGCAGTTCTTC. Translation: CASSHAGGAYNEQFF.

The V gene is TRBV9, the J gene TRBJ2-7, with 7 bases matching TRBD2. Germline-derived CDR1 and CDR2 are SGDLS and YYNGEE. V dropped 0 bases and J dropped 0; count of bases not matched to a gene: 6. This CDR3 contains 16 residues. As DNA, the CDR3 is TGTGCCAGCAGCGTAGCTACTAGCGCTAGCTCCTACGAGCAGTACTTC. Translation: CASSVATSASSYEQYF.

The rearrangement links TRBV7-2 to TRBJ2-1; 7 nucleotides match TRBD1. Germline V CDR1 and CDR2: SGHTA, FQGNSA. This CDR3 comprises 14 residues. After removal of 5 bases from V and 5 bases from J, the junction contained 6 bases not matched to a gene. CDR3 nucleotides: TGTGCCAGCAGCGTGGACAGGCGAAACAATGAGCAGTTCTTC. Translated: CASSVDRRNNEQFF.

Concerning this clone: This specimen includes other DNA sequences encoding the same CDR3. This chain joins TRBV9 and TRBJ2-1; D is undetermined. The CDR3 length is 13 residues. Looked up from germline, CDR1 is SGDLS and CDR2 is YYNGEE. The V and J ends lost 4 bases and 1 base respectively, with 6 bases between them. CDR3 amino acids: CASSPRSYNEQFF. In nucleotides, the CDR3 is TGTGCCAGCAGCCCTCGTTCCTACAATGAGCAGTTCTTC. The variable domain in full, with the rest retrieved from reference TRBV9 and TRBJ2-1, is DSGVTQTPKHLITATGQRVTLRCSPRSGDLSVYWYQQSLDQGLQFLIQYYNGEERAKGNILERFSAQQFPDLHSELNLSSLELGDSALYFCASSPRSYNEQFFGPGTRLTVL.

V is TRBV5-6 and J is TRBJ2-1, with 8 bases identical to TRBD2. Germline CDR1 SGHDT, CDR2 YYEEEE. The CDR3 runs to 14 residues. The J segment lost 6 bases and the V segment lost 1 base, leaving 3 bases of the junction unmatched. In DNA, the CDR3 is TGTGCCAGCAGCTTGTCACTAGCGGTCAATGAGCAGTTCTTC. Translation: CASSLSLAVNEQFF.

The J gene is TRBJ2-7, the V gene TRBV25-1; TRBD2 agrees at 13 bases. The CDR3 covers 17 residues. The V segment lost 4 bases and the J segment 4 bases; nucleotides outside the gene matches: 10. Germline loops: CDR1 MGHDK, CDR2 SYGVNS. Here the CDR3 reads CASSGTGLAGAWYEQYF. The CDR3 bases are TGTGCCAGCAGTGGAACAGGACTAGCGGGAGCTTGGTACGAGCAGTACTTC.

V usage is TRBV11-2 and J usage is TRBJ2-7; 8 positions match TRBD2. The junction had 13 bases not matched to a gene; V was cut back by 1 base and J by 2 bases. Germline CDR1 SGHAT, CDR2 FQNNGV. This CDR3 has 18 amino acids. The CDR3 bases are TGTGCCAGCAGCTTAGCGGGAGGGCGGGGAGTATTAACCTACGAGCAGTACTTC. Protein sequence: CASSLAGGRGVLTYEQYF.

The chain's CDR3 is CASSDYGRGTGELFF. DNA for the CDR3: TGTGCCAGCAGTGATTACGGCAGGGGAACCGGGGAGCTGTTTTTT. This chain links TRBV25-1 with TRBJ2-2, with a possible D match to TRBD1 (6 bases). The germline CDR1 and CDR2 sequences are MGHDK and SYGVNS. The V end lost 3 bases, the J end lost 5 bases, and 13 bases lay between the germline ends. The length of the CDR3 is 15 residues.

The chain recombines TRBV6-4 with TRBJ1-2; 7 nucleotides match TRBD1. CDR1 MRHNA and CDR2 SNTAGT come from the germline V gene. J gave up 4 bases and V 2 bases, and 4 bases lay outside the gene matches. The CDR3 length is 14 residues. CDR3 amino acids: CASSDGDSSYGYTF. The DNA of the CDR3 is TGTGCCAGCAGTGACGGGGACAGCTCCTATGGCTACACCTTC.

The rearrangement uses TRBV5-1 and TRBJ2-3, with D hard to call. Trimming left V 4 bases short and J 0 bases short, with 15 bases between. The CDR3 sequence is 16 residues long. Germline CDR1 SGHRS, CDR2 YFSETQ. The CDR3 loop reads CASSHLPPTSTDTQYF. Written as DNA, the CDR3 is TGCGCCAGCAGCCATCTACCCCCGACTAGCACAGATACGCAGTATTTT.

The rearrangement joins TRBV5-4 to TRBJ2-1; 12 bases align to TRBD2. The CDR3 length is 16 residues. CDR1 is SGHNT and CDR2 is YYREEE in the germline V gene (reference sequence). J was trimmed by 5 bases and V by 6 bases; bases with no gene match: 9. The CDR3 protein is CASTPTSGSYHNEQFF. The CDR3 DNA reads as TGTGCCAGCACCCCGACTAGCGGGAGCTACCACAATGAGCAGTTCTTC. Using reference TRBV5-4 and TRBJ2-1 for the parts outside the CDR3, the full variable domain is ETGVTQSPTHLIKTRGQQVTLRCSSQSGHNTVSWYQQALGQGPQFIFQYYREEENGRGNFPPRFSGLQFPNYSSELNVNALELDDSALYLCASTPTSGSYHNEQFFGPGTRLTVL.

The gene calls are TRBV7-3 and TRBJ2-4; 11 bases line up with TRBD2. CDR3 length equals 19 residues. Germline-derived CDR1 and CDR2 are SGHTA and FQGTGA. J lost 0 bases, V lost 5 bases, and 12 bases had no gene match. The CDR3 loop is CASSPQPTSGNLAKNIQYF. CDR3 coding DNA: TGTGCCAGCAGCCCCCAACCGACTAGCGGGAACCTAGCCAAAAACATTCAGTACTTC.

This chain uses TRBV2 with TRBJ2-1; 14 positions agree with TRBD2. V shed 8 bases and J 0 bases; nucleotides not matched to a gene: 9. The CDR3 extends over 18 amino acids. Germline-derived CDR1 and CDR2 are SNHLY and FYNNEI. This CDR3 is CASSRLAGGRVSYNEQFF. CDR3 nucleotides: TGTGCCAGCTCGAGACTAGCGGGAGGGCGGGTCTCCTACAATGAGCAGTTCTTC.

This chain links TRBV20-1 with TRBJ2-7, with D uncertain. Between the trimmed V and J ends, which lost 2 bases and 9 bases, there was a span of 11 bases. Germline V gene data show CDR1 as DFQATT and CDR2 as SNEGSKA (reference sequence). CDR3 length: 11 amino acids. For the CDR3, the DNA is TGCAGTGCTAGACTCCTCCCGGGGCAGTACTTC. Its protein is CSARLLPGQYF.

The chain joins TRBV6-5 to TRBJ2-6; D remains unclear. The ends were cut back, 6 bases at V and 0 bases at J, with 3 bases in the middle. CDR1 is MNHEY and CDR2 is SVGAGI in the germline V gene. CDR3 length: 13 amino acids. The CDR3 here is CASSFSGANVLTF. CDR3 coding DNA: TGTGCCAGCAGCTTCTCTGGGGCCAACGTCCTGACTTTC.